Presented here are 20 T cell receptor beta chains from one specimen sequenced in a study of blood T cell repertoires in COVID-19. The protocol was immunoSEQ multiplex PCR, while the TCRdb copy is restricted to in-frame clones and leaves out a portion. The table includes a few hundred thousand clones, more than 65% detected once. Input material: peripheral blood. The receptor set was obtained from a person aged 65-85 years with COVID-19, enrolled during active disease.

This clone was picked up a small number of times. V usage is TRBV7-9 and J usage is TRBJ2-1; 8 bases line up with TRBD2. This CDR3 spans 16 amino acids. V gave up 0 bases and J gave up 8 bases; unmatched junction bases: 9. In germline, CDR1 is SEHNR, CDR2 FQNEAQ (reference sequence). CDR3 coding DNA: TGTGCCAGCAGCTTAGCTGGAGGCGGGGGGAAACATGAGCAGTTCTTC. Translation: CASSLAGGGGKHEQFF.

The chain combines TRBV30 with TRBJ2-3; D may be TRBD2 (5 bases). The V gene lost 2 bases and the J gene lost 0 bases, with 9 bases spanning the gap. CDR3 length: 14 residues. Germline V lookup: CDR1 GTSNPN, CDR2 SVGIG (reference sequence). The CDR3, as DNA: TGTGCCTGGAGTCCAGCGGTAAGCACAGATACGCAGTATTTT. Its translation is CAWSPAVSTDTQYF.

The genes are TRBV6-5 and TRBJ1-2, with 9 nucleotides matching TRBD1. Germline V lookup: CDR1 MNHEY, CDR2 SVGAGI. The CDR3 has 13 residues. With V trimmed by 6 bases and J by 5 bases, 4 bases remained unmatched. CDR3 protein: CASSRDRVYGYTF. DNA for the CDR3: TGTGCCAGCAGCCGGGACAGGGTGTATGGCTACACCTTC.

The chain carries TRBV29-1 and TRBJ2-1; 7 bases line up with TRBD2. The V gene end was trimmed by 6 bases and the J gene end by 2 bases; junction bases not matched to a gene: 10. The CDR3 sequence is 15 residues long. The germline V gene encodes CDR1 SQVTM and CDR2 ANQGSEA. DNA for the CDR3: TGCAGCGTGGAAAAAGCGGGGTTGGCCTACAATGAGCAGTTCTTC. It encodes CSVEKAGLAYNEQFF.

The chain combines TRBV7-8 with TRBJ2-2; D unclear. The CDR3 is 17 amino acids. Germline V CDR1 and CDR2: SGHVS, FQNEAQ. V lost 1 base to trimming and J lost 0 bases, with 12 bases between them. CDR3 DNA: TGTGCCAGCAGCTTAGATAGCAGAAGCGCGAACACCGGGGAGCTGTTTTTT. This gives the protein CASSLDSRSANTGELFF. Using reference TRBV7-8 and TRBJ2-2 for the parts outside the CDR3, the full variable domain is GAGVSQSPRYKVAKRGQDVALRCDPISGHVSLFWYQQALGQGPEFLTYFQNEAQLDKSGLPSDRFFAERPEGSVSTLKIQRTQQEDSAVYLCASSLDSRSANTGELFFGEGSRLTVL.

The V call is TRBV7-2, the J call TRBJ2-5; 8 bases align to TRBD1. The CDR3 is 14 residues long. Germline V gene lookup returns CDR1 SGHTA and CDR2 FQGNSA. V shed 2 bases, J shed 5 bases, and the junction held 4 bases outside the gene matches. CDR3 sequence reads: CASSLQGARETQYF. The DNA of the CDR3 is TGTGCCAGCAGCTTACAGGGGGCTAGGGAGACCCAGTACTTC.

The genes are TRBV7-3 and TRBJ2-5; tentative D call: TRBD2 (6 bases). The length of the CDR3 is 15 residues. V was pared by 4 bases and J by 5 bases, with 17 bases between. Germline assignment: CDR1 SGHTA and CDR2 FQGTGA. CDR3 amino acids: CASSSTLTRTETQYF. The DNA for the CDR3 is TGTGCCAGCAGCTCAACCCTGACTAGAACCGAGACCCAGTACTTC.

The V call is TRBV5-6, the J call TRBJ1-1; tentatively, D is TRBD1 (6 bases). The germline V gene encodes CDR1 SGHDT and CDR2 YYEEEE. This CDR3 is built from 18 residues. V lost 0 bases and J 0 bases, leaving 18 bases between the germline ends. The CDR3 DNA is TGTGCCAGCAGCTTGGTTTTGACTTTGGGGACACTGAACACTGAAGCTTTCTTT. Its protein product is CASSLVLTLGTLNTEAFF.

The chain uses TRBV18 and TRBJ1-2, with no clear D. The CDR3 is made up of 17 amino acids. V shed 5 bases and J shed 8 bases, with 27 bases lying between them. Germline CDR1 and CDR2: KGHSH and LQKENI. The CDR3 DNA is TGTGCCAGCTCATCCCTTGTGGGCCCACAGCCAACCCCCGGCTACACCTTC. This translates into CASSSLVGPQPTPGYTF.

The chain combines TRBV14 with TRBJ1-4; D not resolved. V was shortened by 2 bases and J by 7 bases, with 17 bases between the two germline ends. CDR3 length: 16 residues. The germline V gene encodes CDR1 SGHDN and CDR2 FVKESK. The CDR3 sequence is CASSQTRRASGEKLFF. In DNA form, the CDR3 reads TGTGCCAGCAGCCAAACAAGGCGGGCGTCCGGTGAAAAACTGTTTTTT.

CDR3 DNA: TGTGCCAGCAGCTTAAGGCCGGGAGTTGAGTTTGGCGGGGAGCTGTTTTTT. Translated: CASSLRPGVEFGGELFF. The chain links TRBV7-8 to TRBJ2-2; possible D gene TRBD2, 6 bases. The CDR3 extends over 17 amino acids. Germline CDR1 SGHVS, CDR2 FQNEAQ. V was clipped by 2 bases and J by 7 bases, with 20 bases between them.

The CDR3 region has the DNA TGTGCCAGTAGTAGCGAAGCGGGGACGTTACAAGAGACCCAGTACTTC. Translated, it gives CASSSEAGTLQETQYF. The V and J genes are TRBV19 and TRBJ2-5; the match to TRBD2 covers 7 bases. The CDR3 is made up of 16 amino acids. The J segment lost 2 bases and the V segment lost 4 bases, leaving 10 bases of the junction unmatched. The V gene's germline CDR1 is LNHDA and CDR2 SQIVND (reference sequence).

This clone was detected only once. The chain recombines TRBV6-2 or TRBV6-3 with TRBJ1-6; tentatively, D is TRBD1 (5 bases). The germline V gene has CDR1 MNHEY and CDR2 SVGEGT. This CDR3 contains 19 residues. Trimming took 4 bases from V and 6 from J, leaving 25 bases between them. CDR3 sequence (DNA): TGTGCCAGCAGTTGGGTGAGATCGAAGGGACTACGATCTAATTCACCCCTCCACTTT. It specifies CASSWVRSKGLRSNSPLHF.

This sequence joins TRBV29-1 and TRBJ2-3, with TRBD2 identical over 13 bases. This CDR3 spans 17 amino acids. V lost 1 base to trimming and J lost 0 bases; unmatched junction nucleotides: 4. Looked up from germline, CDR1 is SQVTM and CDR2 is ANQGSEA. The CDR3 spells CSVEGKGLAGSTDTQYF. The CDR3 DNA is TGCAGCGTTGAAGGGAAGGGACTAGCGGGGAGCACAGATACGCAGTATTTT.

In this sample, this clone turned up once. The chain combines TRBV18 with TRBJ2-5, with 9 nucleotides matching TRBD2. CDR1 KGHSH and CDR2 LQKENI come from the germline V gene. V shed 1 base and J 5 bases; nucleotides not matched to a gene: 5. This CDR3 comprises 15 residues. CDR3 bases: TGTGCCAGCTCACCACTAGCGGGAGTTTCCGAGACCCAGTACTTC. Translation gives CASSPLAGVSETQYF.

The chain is built from TRBV6-2 or TRBV6-3 and TRBJ1-1, with D tentatively TRBD1 (5 bases). Trimming shortened V by 3 bases and J by 4 bases, and 12 bases separated the two germline ends. Germline V CDR1 and CDR2: MNHEY, SVGEGT. The CDR3 runs to 14 residues. The CDR3 coding sequence is TGTGCCAGCAGTTATTTGGGGCATGGCACTGAAGCTTTCTTT. It codes for CASSYLGHGTEAFF.

This sequence joins TRBV7-3 and TRBJ2-1, with TRBD2 matching over 14 bases. CDR1 and CDR2 from the germline V gene are SGHTA and FQGTGA. Losses at the gene ends were 2 bases for V and 7 bases for J; bases not matched to a gene: 10. This CDR3 has 18 amino acids. The CDR3 coding sequence is TGTGCCAGCAGCTTACTGCCCCGACTAGCGGGGGGGCAAAATGAGCAGTTCTTC. Residues: CASSLLPRLAGGQNEQFF.

The chain couples TRBV21-1 to TRBJ1-1. TRBV21-1 is a listed pseudogene. The CDR3 covers 17 residues. Written as DNA, the CDR3 is TGTGCCAGCAGCGCCACCCGGCCGGGCCCGGGGGACACTGAAGCTTTCTTT. It yields the protein CASSATRPGPGDTEAFF.

The V gene is TRBV4-1, the J gene TRBJ1-6; 8 nucleotides line up with TRBD1. The germline V gene has CDR1 MGHRA and CDR2 YSYEKL. This CDR3 spans 16 amino acids. The junction had 7 bases not matched to a gene; V was cut back by 2 bases and J by 7 bases. CDR3 DNA: TGCGCCAGCAGCCAACATACCGGGACAGGAAATTCACCCCTCCACTTT. Protein: CASSQHTGTGNSPLHF.

The V call is TRBV24-1, the J call TRBJ1-2; 10 positions agree with TRBD1. V dropped 7 bases and J dropped 6; count of bases not matched to a gene: 4. Germline CDR1 KGHDR, CDR2 SFDVKD. This CDR3 region has 13 residues. This chain's CDR3 is CATSDRGLDGYTF. The CDR3 coding sequence is TGTGCCACCAGCGACAGGGGGCTTGATGGCTACACCTTC.